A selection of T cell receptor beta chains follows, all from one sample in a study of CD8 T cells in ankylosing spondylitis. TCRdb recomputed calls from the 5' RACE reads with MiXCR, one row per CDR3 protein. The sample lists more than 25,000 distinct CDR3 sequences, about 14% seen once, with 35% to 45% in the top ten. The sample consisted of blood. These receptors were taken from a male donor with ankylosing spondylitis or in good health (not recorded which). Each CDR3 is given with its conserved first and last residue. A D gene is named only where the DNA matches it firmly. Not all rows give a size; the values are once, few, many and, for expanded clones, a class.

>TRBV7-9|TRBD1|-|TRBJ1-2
TGTGCCAGCAGATCCAGGACAGGAGCTAACTATGGCTACACCTTC
CASRSRTGANYGYTF
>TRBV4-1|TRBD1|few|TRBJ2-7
TGCGCCAGCAGCCGCGGACAGGGGGGTTACGAGCAGTACTTC
CASSRGQGGYEQYF
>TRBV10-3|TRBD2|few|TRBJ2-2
TGTGCCATCCTGGGCGGGCCTAGCGGGAGGAACACCGGGGAGCTGTTTTTT
CAILGGPSGRNTGELFF
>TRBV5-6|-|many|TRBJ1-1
TGTGCCAGCAGCTTTCTTGTAGCAGAGAACACTGAAGCTTTCTTT
CASSFLVAENTEAFF
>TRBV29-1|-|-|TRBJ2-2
TGCAGCGTTGACTCCCCCGGGGCGGACGGGGAGCTGTTTTTT
CSVDSPGADGELFF
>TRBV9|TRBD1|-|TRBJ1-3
TGTGCCAGCAGCGCCCTCCCGGGACAGACGACTTCTGGAAACACCATATATTTT
CASSALPGQTTSGNTIYF
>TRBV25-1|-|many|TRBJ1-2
TGTGCCAGCAGTGATAACCGGGTGAATATCTATGGCTACACCTTC
CASSDNRVNIYGYTF
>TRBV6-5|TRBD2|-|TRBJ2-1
TGTGCCAGCAGTCCTGGACTAGCGGGGTGGGACAATGAGCAGTTCTTC
CASSPGLAGWDNEQFF
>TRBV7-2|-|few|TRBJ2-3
TGTGCCAGCAGCTTAGCGGGGGGACTGGATACGCAGTATTTT
CASSLAGGLDTQYF
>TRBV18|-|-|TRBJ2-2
TGTGCCAGCTCACCAGAGGGAACCGGGGAGCTGTTTTTT
CASSPEGTGELFF
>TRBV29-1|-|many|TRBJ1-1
TGCAGCGTCCGGCCCCGGGCCACTGAAGCTTTCTTT
CSVRPRATEAFF